The sequence of this T cell receptor (beta chain) was determined in a study of T-cell memory formation after mild COVID-19. Study-wide results and caveats: CD4/CD8 balance held among clones contracting day 15 to 85, and later expanders leaned CD4+. Contracting CD4+ clones were located mainly in CM and EM, and CD8+ clones in EMRA.

The CDR3 is made up of 16 amino acids. Per the germline V gene, CDR1 is SGHTS and CDR2 is YDEGEE. Unmatched junction bases numbered 11, after V lost 3 bases and J lost 4 bases. 5'RACE with constant-segment primers yielded barcoded, UMI-tagged TCR alpha and TCR beta cDNA libraries. TCRdb reprocessed the 5' RACE reads via MiXCR and lists one record per CDR3 protein. The table has more than 250,000 distinct CDR3 sequences, roughly 18% seen once; the top ten hold roughly 24%. This clonotype was counted a few times. Antigen: not known. The sample taken for sequencing was PBMCs or a T cell subset sorted from them (not recorded which). The TCR sequence derives from a man between 18 and 29 years old who had mild COVID-19 (a few samples of this study predate the infection). Cell type and time point are not known. The V call is TRBV5-8, the J call TRBJ2-7, with 9 bases aligning to TRBD1. In nucleotides, the CDR3 is TGTGCCAGCAGCTGGGGCTCCGGGACAGGGCTATACGAGCAGTACTTC. Protein sequence: CASSWGSGTGLYEQYF.